These T cell receptor beta chains were read from a single sample in a study of T cells in Graves' hyperthyroidism and ophthalmopathy. In TCRdb, the multiplex PCR reads were re-called with MiXCR into one record per CDR3 protein. This repertoire shows around 190,000 distinct CDR3 sequences, about 15% found once; its top ten account for roughly 49%. Sequences were obtained from blood. All receptors come from a woman aged 50 to 60 with Graves' hyperthyroidism. Both conserved end residues are part of each CDR3. The order of the fields is J gene, CDR3 length, V gene, D gene, clone size, CDR3 DNA, CDR3 protein. D genes are given only for firm matches. Only some rows state a clone size, as once, few, many or a class for expanded clones.

J: TRBJ2-5; length: 15; V: TRBV7-3; D: TRBD2; size: many; DNA: TGTGCCAGCAGCCTGGGGGTAGCGGGAAGGGAGACCCAGTACTTC; CDR3: CASSLGVAGRETQYF
J: TRBJ1-4; length: 15; V: TRBV9; D: NA; size: NA; DNA: TGTGCCAGCAGCGTAGAAGGGAGTTCCAATGAAAAACTGTTTTTT; CDR3: CASSVEGSSNEKLFF
J: TRBJ2-7; length: 14; V: TRBV12-5; D: TRBD2; size: few; DNA: TGTGCTAGTGGGCCACTAGCGGGGGGCCTCGAGCAGTACTTC; CDR3: CASGPLAGGLEQYF
J: TRBJ2-1; length: 19; V: TRBV7-9; D: TRBD2; size: NA; DNA: TGTGCCAGCAGCCCATCGGGACTAGCGGGAGGCGGGGTTTACAATGAGCAGTTCTTC; CDR3: CASSPSGLAGGGVYNEQFF
J: TRBJ2-3; length: 14; V: TRBV12-3/TRBV12-4; D: NA; size: few; DNA: TGTGCCAGCAGGGTGACTTGGGCAACAGATACGCAGTATTTT; CDR3: CASRVTWATDTQYF
J: TRBJ2-7; length: 14; V: TRBV7-6; D: NA; size: many; DNA: TGTGCCAGCAGCTTCCCGGACGGGAGCCACGAGCAGTACTTC; CDR3: CASSFPDGSHEQYF
J: TRBJ1-2; length: 13; V: TRBV30; D: NA; size: few; DNA: TGTGCCTCCACACCCCAGGGAGTTTATGGCTACACCTTC; CDR3: CASTPQGVYGYTF
J: TRBJ2-1; length: 14; V: TRBV29-1; D: TRBD2; size: few; DNA: TGCAGCAGCGGACTAGCGGAACGAAACAATGAGCAGTTCTTC; CDR3: CSSGLAERNNEQFF
J: TRBJ2-3; length: 15; V: TRBV3-1; D: TRBD2; size: NA; DNA: TGTGCCGGCAGCCGAGCGTGGGAGGGTTCAGATACGCAGTATTTT; CDR3: CAGSRAWEGSDTQYF
J: TRBJ1-2; length: 15; V: TRBV7-9; D: TRBD1; size: many; DNA: TGTGCCAGCAGCCATCGACAGGGAAGGGACTATGGCTACACCTTC; CDR3: CASSHRQGRDYGYTF
J: TRBJ1-5; length: 14; V: TRBV3-1; D: TRBD1; size: many; DNA: TGTGCCAGCAGCCGGACAGGGGGCAATCAGCCCCAGCATTTT; CDR3: CASSRTGGNQPQHF
J: TRBJ1-4; length: 15; V: TRBV2; D: TRBD1; size: NA; DNA: TGTGCCAGCCCACGGGCGACAGGGACAAATGAAAAACTGTTTTTT; CDR3: CASPRATGTNEKLFF
J: TRBJ2-2; length: 16; V: TRBV12-3/TRBV12-4; D: NA; size: many; DNA: TGTGCCAGCAGTTCGACAGGGAGCGGGGCCACCGGGGAGCTGTTTTTT; CDR3: CASSSTGSGATGELFF
J: TRBJ2-7; length: 14; V: TRBV6-1; D: NA; size: many; DNA: TGTGCCAGCAGTCCGGGTAGATATTCCTACGAGCAGTACTTC; CDR3: CASSPGRYSYEQYF
J: TRBJ2-1; length: 16; V: TRBV28; D: NA; size: many; DNA: TGTGCCAGCAGTACGCCTCGGACCGCCTACTACAATGAGCAGTTCTTC; CDR3: CASSTPRTAYYNEQFF
J: TRBJ2-1; length: 15; V: TRBV7-9; D: TRBD1; size: NA; DNA: TGTGCCAGCAGGTTCACCGGGACAGGGAGCAATGAGCAGTTCTTC; CDR3: CASRFTGTGSNEQFF
J: TRBJ2-1; length: 17; V: TRBV10-3; D: TRBD2; size: many; DNA: TGTGCCATCAGAGCGGGACTAGCGGGAGGCCCGGACAATGAGCAGTTCTTC; CDR3: CAIRAGLAGGPDNEQFF
J: TRBJ1-3; length: 14; V: TRBV12-3/TRBV12-4; D: NA; size: NA; DNA: TGTGCCAGCGGGATGGACAGACGTGGAAACACCATATATTTT; CDR3: CASGMDRRGNTIYF
J: TRBJ2-7; length: 11; V: TRBV20-1; D: NA; size: many; DNA: TGCAGCCTGACTGGCTACTACGAGCAGTACTTC; CDR3: CSLTGYYEQYF
J: TRBJ2-3; length: 13; V: TRBV5-1; D: NA; size: few; DNA: TGCGCCAGCAGCTTGTGGGGTGAAGATACGCAGTATTTT; CDR3: CASSLWGEDTQYF
J: TRBJ2-2; length: 15; V: TRBV27; D: NA; size: NA; DNA: TGTGCCAGCAGTTTAAATGGGGTGCGGACCGGGGAGCTGTTTTTT; CDR3: CASSLNGVRTGELFF
J: TRBJ2-1; length: 17; V: TRBV19; D: TRBD1; size: few; DNA: TGTGCCAGTAGTACGAATTTCGACAGGGTACCCTACAATGAGCAGTTCTTC; CDR3: CASSTNFDRVPYNEQFF
J: TRBJ1-1; length: 14; V: TRBV19; D: TRBD1; size: NA; DNA: TGTGCCAGTCTGGACAGGGGGTTGAACACTGAAGCTTTCTTT; CDR3: CASLDRGLNTEAFF
J: TRBJ2-3; length: 17; V: TRBV7-3; D: TRBD2; size: NA; DNA: TGTGCCAGCAGCCCCCGGACTAGCGGGACCCCACCAGATACGCAGTATTTT; CDR3: CASSPRTSGTPPDTQYF
J: TRBJ2-7; length: 17; V: TRBV12-3/TRBV12-4; D: TRBD2; size: many; DNA: TGTGCCAGCACCGAATTTGGGGCCGGACTAGCGGGAGGGGAGCAGTACTTC; CDR3: CASTEFGAGLAGGEQYF
J: TRBJ2-1; length: 12; V: TRBV7-2; D: NA; size: NA; DNA: TGTGCCAGCAGCGTCTCCTACAATGAGCAGTTCTTC; CDR3: CASSVSYNEQFF
J: TRBJ2-3; length: 16; V: TRBV19; D: NA; size: few; DNA: TGTGCCAGTAGCGGAGACAGTACACCTAGCACAGATACGCAGTATTTT; CDR3: CASSGDSTPSTDTQYF
J: TRBJ2-1; length: 14; V: TRBV24-1; D: NA; size: few; DNA: TGTGCCACCAGTCAGATGGGAGTCACCAATGAGCAGTTCTTC; CDR3: CATSQMGVTNEQFF
J: TRBJ2-7; length: 15; V: TRBV20-1; D: NA; size: many; DNA: TGCAGTGCTAGAGATTTGAGGGGACCATCCTACGAGCAGTACTTC; CDR3: CSARDLRGPSYEQYF
J: TRBJ1-1; length: 14; V: TRBV18; D: NA; size: many; DNA: TGTGCCAGCTCACGCCCCACAGGGAACACTGAAGCTTTCTTT; CDR3: CASSRPTGNTEAFF
J: TRBJ2-3; length: 15; V: TRBV12-3/TRBV12-4; D: NA; size: NA; DNA: TGTGCCAGCAGTTTGTGGGGAACCTTCACAGATACGCAGTATTTT; CDR3: CASSLWGTFTDTQYF
J: TRBJ1-2; length: 17; V: TRBV11-2; D: TRBD1; size: many; DNA: TGTGCCAGCAGCTTAGAGGGTTTGGGACAGCGAGGCTATGGCTACACCTTC; CDR3: CASSLEGLGQRGYGYTF
J: TRBJ2-5; length: 15; V: TRBV6-1; D: TRBD1; size: many; DNA: TGTGCCAGCAGTTCGAGACAGGGGTACCAAGAGACCCAGTACTTC; CDR3: CASSSRQGYQETQYF
J: TRBJ1-1; length: 13; V: TRBV27; D: NA; size: many; DNA: TGTGCCAGCAGTGTTCAGAGGAACACTGAAGCTTTCTTT; CDR3: CASSVQRNTEAFF
J: TRBJ2-1; length: 12; V: TRBV20-1; D: NA; size: NA; DNA: TGCAGTGCTATCAGAGCTTACAATGAGCAGTTCTTC; CDR3: CSAIRAYNEQFF
J: TRBJ1-1; length: 14; V: TRBV27; D: TRBD1; size: many; DNA: TGTGCCAGCAGAAGAACAGGGGGAGTTCCTGAAGCTTTCTTT; CDR3: CASRRTGGVPEAFF
J: TRBJ1-4; length: 16; V: TRBV27; D: NA; size: few; DNA: TGTGCCAGCAGACGTCAAGGGGGTACAACTAATGAAAAACTGTTTTTT; CDR3: CASRRQGGTTNEKLFF
J: TRBJ1-5; length: 16; V: TRBV20-1; D: TRBD1; size: few; DNA: TGCAGTGCTAGAGATCAGGGGGAGCCGGGCAATCAGCCCCAGCATTTT; CDR3: CSARDQGEPGNQPQHF
J: TRBJ1-4; length: 14; V: TRBV5-1; D: NA; size: many; DNA: TGCGCCAGCAGCTCCGAGGACGGCAATGAAAAACTGTTTTTT; CDR3: CASSSEDGNEKLFF
J: TRBJ2-4; length: 17; V: TRBV28; D: TRBD1; size: NA; DNA: TGTGCCAGCAGTTTACAAACAGGGGCGGGTGCCAAAAACATTCAGTACTTC; CDR3: CASSLQTGAGAKNIQYF
J: TRBJ2-2; length: 15; V: TRBV7-3; D: NA; size: many; DNA: TGTGCCAGCAGCTTCAGGACGAAGGGGACCGGGGAGCTGTTTTTT; CDR3: CASSFRTKGTGELFF
J: TRBJ1-2; length: 12; V: TRBV28; D: NA; size: many; DNA: TGTGCCAGCACCCGGACAGAATATGGCTACACCTTC; CDR3: CASTRTEYGYTF
J: TRBJ2-1; length: 11; V: TRBV6-1; D: NA; size: many; DNA: TGTGCCAGCAATCTGGGCGATGAGCAGTTCTTC; CDR3: CASNLGDEQFF
J: TRBJ2-7; length: 14; V: TRBV4-1; D: TRBD2; size: few; DNA: TGCGCCAGCAGCCAACCCTTGCGGGAGCCACTGCAGTACTTC; CDR3: CASSQPLREPLQYF